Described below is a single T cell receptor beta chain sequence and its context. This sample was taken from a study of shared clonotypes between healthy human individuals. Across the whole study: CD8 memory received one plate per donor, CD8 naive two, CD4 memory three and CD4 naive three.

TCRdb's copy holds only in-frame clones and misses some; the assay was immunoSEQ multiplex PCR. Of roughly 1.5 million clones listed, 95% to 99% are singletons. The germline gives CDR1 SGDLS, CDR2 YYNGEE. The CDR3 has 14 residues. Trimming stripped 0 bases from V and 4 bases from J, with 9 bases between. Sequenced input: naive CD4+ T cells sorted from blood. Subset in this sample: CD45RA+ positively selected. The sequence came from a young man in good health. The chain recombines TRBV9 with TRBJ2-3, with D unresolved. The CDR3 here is CASSVGPPADTQYF. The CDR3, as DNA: TGTGCCAGCAGCGTAGGCCCTCCCGCAGATACGCAGTATTTT. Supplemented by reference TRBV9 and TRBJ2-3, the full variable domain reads DSGVTQTPKHLITATGQRVTLRCSPRSGDLSVYWYQQSLDQGLQFLIQYYNGEERAKGNILERFSAQQFPDLHSELNLSSLELGDSALYFCASSVGPPADTQYFGPGTRLTVL.